Below are 7 T cell receptor beta chains sequenced from a single sample in a study of control samples from healthy donors and cancer patients. The table came from immunoSEQ multiplex PCR; TCRdb's copy has only in-frame clones and leaves some out. The table shows 100,000 to 150,000 clones, with roughly 84% occurring only once. Sequencing was carried out using blood. The receptors were gathered from a man aged 40-55 years in good health.

V and J are TRBV2 and TRBJ2-5; 8 bases fit TRBD1. Germline trimming cut 6 bases from V and 1 base from J; bases unmatched to any gene: 10. Germline V gene sequence: CDR1 SNHLY, CDR2 FYNNEI. The CDR3 is 16 residues long. The CDR3 DNA sequence: TGTGCCAGCAGGAGGGAGAGGACAGGGATCCAAGAGACCCAGTACTTC. It yields the protein CASRRERTGIQETQYF.

V is TRBV25-1 and J is TRBJ2-2, with 7 bases aligning to TRBD1. The germline gives CDR1 MGHDK, CDR2 SYGVNS. The CDR3 sequence is 18 residues long. V lost 3 bases and J lost 0; bases outside the gene matches: 10. The CDR3 protein is CASSDPLRQGTNTGELFF. The CDR3 DNA follows: TGTGCCAGCAGTGATCCTCTCCGACAGGGCACGAACACCGGGGAGCTGTTTTTT.

The chain links TRBV24-1 to TRBJ1-4; the D gene is possibly TRBD1 (5 bases). The ends were cut back, 7 bases at V and 4 bases at J, with 15 bases in the middle. The CDR3 loop spans 15 amino acids. Germline V gene lookup returns CDR1 KGHDR and CDR2 SFDVKD. The CDR3 nucleotides read TGTGCCACCAGCCGAAGTGGGGGGGTTAATGAAAAACTGTTTTTT. Protein: CATSRSGGVNEKLFF.

The rearrangement uses TRBV6-2 or TRBV6-3 and TRBJ1-1, with D perhaps TRBD1 (6 bases). V shed 6 bases and J shed 0 bases, with 11 bases lying between them. The CDR3 is 14 amino acids. The V gene's germline CDR1 is MNHEY and CDR2 SVGEGT. This CDR3 reads CASSLQGLNTEAFF. The CDR3 bases are TGTGCCAGCAGCTTACAGGGCCTGAACACTGAAGCTTTCTTT.

The J gene is TRBJ2-7, the V gene TRBV7-2; possibly TRBD1 for D (5 bases). Trimming took 1 base from V and 2 from J, leaving 9 bases between them. Germline CDR1 is SGHTA and CDR2 is FQGNSA. The CDR3 covers 14 residues. This CDR3 reads CASSLGQYTYEQYF. CDR3 bases: TGTGCCAGCAGCTTAGGACAGTACACCTACGAGCAGTACTTC.

The chain is built from TRBV10-1 and TRBJ2-7; 10 bases fit TRBD2. The germline V gene has CDR1 WNHNN and CDR2 SYGVQD (reference sequence). This CDR3 is built from 14 residues. The trim removed 5 bases at V and 2 bases at J, leaving 3 bases unmatched. CDR3 region: CASSYSGGPYEQYF. DNA of the CDR3: TGCGCCAGCAGTTATAGCGGGGGGCCCTACGAGCAGTACTTC.

This chain links TRBV30 with TRBJ2-5, with a tentative D call TRBD1 (7 bases). V shed 8 bases and J shed 6 bases, with 16 bases lying between them. The CDR3 is 12 amino acids. CDR1 and CDR2 from the germline V gene are GTSNPN and SVGIG (reference sequence). In DNA form, the CDR3 reads TGTGCCGGGAACAGGGGAGGACAGACCCAGTACTTC. This sequence encodes CAGNRGGQTQYF. Using reference TRBV30 and TRBJ2-5 for the parts outside the CDR3, the full variable domain is SQTIHQWPATLVQPVGSPLSLECTVEGTSNPNLYWYRQAAGRGLQLLFYSVGIGQISSEVPQNLSASRPQDRQFILSSKKLLLSDSGFYLCAGNRGGQTQYFGPGTRLLVL.